Below, 19 T cell receptor beta chains from the same sample are listed, as sequenced in a study of blood T cell repertoires in COVID-19. Clones were read by immunoSEQ multiplex PCR, and TCRdb kept only the in-frame ones, dropping some. This sample has around 140,000 clones, with over 70% found just once. The sequenced material came from peripheral blood. Receptor source: a woman aged 50 to 60 with acute or convalescent COVID-19.

The genes are TRBV28 and TRBJ1-2, with D maybe TRBD1 (5 bases). The ends were cut back, 4 bases at V and 4 bases at J, with 16 bases in the middle. The V gene's germline CDR1 is MDHEN and CDR2 SYDVKM. This CDR3 comprises 15 residues. Here the CDR3 reads CASSSSPTVIYGYTF. The CDR3 DNA reads as TGTGCCAGCAGTTCTAGTCCGACAGTTATCTATGGCTACACCTTC.

V gene TRBV13 combines with J gene TRBJ2-7; D gene unclear. Germline V gives CDR1 PRHDT, CDR2 FYEKMQ (reference sequence). The CDR3 loop spans 11 amino acids. Trimming took off 4 bases at V and 4 bases at J, with 5 bases between the two ends. The CDR3 loop is CASSSSYEQYF. Here the CDR3 DNA reads TGTGCCAGCAGCTCCAGTTACGAGCAGTACTTC.

This chain connects TRBV6-5 to TRBJ1-4; possible D gene TRBD1, 5 bases. Deletions cut 6 bases from V and 5 bases from J, with 13 bases between. This CDR3 spans 14 amino acids. The germline V gene encodes CDR1 MNHEY and CDR2 SVGAGI. The CDR3 bases are TGTGCCAGCAGAACGCGGGGGGAAAATGAAAAACTGTTTTTT. Translated, it gives CASRTRGENEKLFF.

The chain recombines TRBV27 with TRBJ2-7; TRBD1 agrees at 12 bases. Germline trimming cut 3 bases from V and 4 bases from J; bases unmatched to any gene: 7. The CDR3 is 16 residues long. Germline V gene sequence: CDR1 MNHEY, CDR2 SMNVEV (reference sequence). The CDR3 is CASSFDGTGGGYEQYF. CDR3 bases: TGTGCCAGCAGTTTCGATGGGACAGGGGGCGGGTACGAGCAGTACTTC.

The J gene is TRBJ1-1, the V gene TRBV4-1; 7 bases match TRBD1. The CDR3 runs 14 residues. V lost 5 bases to trimming and J lost 4 bases; unmatched junction nucleotides: 7. Germline lookup yields CDR1 MGHRA and CDR2 YSYEKL. CDR3 DNA: TGCGCCAGCAGCTATTCGACAGGGAGCACTGAAGCTTTCTTT. Amino acids: CASSYSTGSTEAFF.

The chain recombines TRBV6-1 with TRBJ2-1, with TRBD2 identical over 14 bases. The CDR3 extends over 18 amino acids. CDR1 and CDR2 (germline): MNHNS, SASEGT. Germline trimming cut 4 bases from V and 0 bases from J; bases unmatched to any gene: 5. The CDR3 is CASSAGTSGGLSYNEQFF. The CDR3 nucleotides are TGTGCCAGCAGTGCCGGGACTAGCGGGGGACTCTCCTACAATGAGCAGTTCTTC.

V gene TRBV5-6 combines with J gene TRBJ1-6; D is undetermined. This CDR3 is built from 15 residues. Trimming took off 0 bases at V and 0 bases at J, with 4 bases between the two ends. Germline V lookup: CDR1 SGHDT, CDR2 YYEEEE. In DNA, the CDR3 is TGTGCCAGCAGCTTGGCCCTCTCCTATAATTCACCCCTCCACTTT. Translated, it gives CASSLALSYNSPLHF.

The genes are TRBV5-6 and TRBJ1-6, with D hard to call. Deletions cut 3 bases from V and 0 bases from J, with 10 bases between. The CDR3 runs to 16 residues. Germline loops: CDR1 SGHDT, CDR2 YYEEEE. CDR3 nucleotide sequence: TGTGCCAGCAGCTGGACGGGAAGCTCCTATAATTCACCCCTCCACTTT. It translates to CASSWTGSSYNSPLHF.

This rearrangement joins TRBV7-9 to TRBJ1-5; D is unclear. In germline, CDR1 is SEHNR, CDR2 FQNEAQ (reference sequence). Trimming shortened V by 5 bases and J by 3 bases, and 14 bases separated the two germline ends. The CDR3 is 15 residues long. In DNA form, the CDR3 reads TGTGCCAGCAGCCTCACGGGAGGCAACAATCAGCCCCAGCATTTT. Encoded protein: CASSLTGGNNQPQHF.

The genes are TRBV19 and TRBJ1-1; D is perhaps TRBD1 (5 bases). CDR1 and CDR2 (germline): LNHDA, SQIVND (reference sequence). V was cut by 10 bases and J by 0 bases, with 15 bases left in between. This CDR3 region has 14 residues. CDR3 protein: CATLGAAMNTEAFF. The CDR3 nucleotides read TGTGCCACCCTTGGGGCGGCCATGAACACTGAAGCTTTCTTT.

V and J are TRBV10-3 and TRBJ2-1; 12 nucleotides align to TRBD2. The CDR3 sequence is 15 residues long. In germline, CDR1 is ENHRY, CDR2 SYGVKD. V lost 9 bases, J lost 5 bases, and 8 bases stayed unmatched. The CDR3 sequence: CAILRTSGAHNEQFF. CDR3 nucleotide sequence: TGTGCCATTCTTCGGACTAGCGGGGCGCACAATGAGCAGTTCTTC.

The gene calls are TRBV7-3 and TRBJ2-5, with TRBD2 identical over 11 bases. Germline CDR1 reads SGHTA; CDR2 reads FQGTGA. The CDR3 length is 18 residues. J gave up 4 bases and V 4 bases, and 14 bases lay outside the gene matches. The CDR3 loop reads CASSSTSGSSTGRETQYF. The CDR3 DNA is TGTGCCAGCAGCTCTACTAGCGGGAGTTCCACGGGGAGAGAGACCCAGTACTTC.

The gene calls are TRBV19 and TRBJ2-3; the match to TRBD1 covers 10 bases. The CDR3 consists of 15 residues. The V gene end was trimmed by 5 bases and the J gene end by 3 bases; junction bases not matched to a gene: 5. CDR1 is LNHDA and CDR2 is SQIVND in the germline V gene (reference sequence). CDR3 sequence (DNA): TGTGCCAGTAGTCCTGGGACAGGGGTGACAGATACGCAGTATTTT. As protein: CASSPGTGVTDTQYF.

The rearrangement links TRBV5-5 to TRBJ1-4; D is unclear. The V end lost 0 bases, the J end lost 7 bases, and 7 bases lay between the germline ends. CDR1 and CDR2 from the germline V gene are SGHKS and YYEKEE (reference sequence). There are 13 residues in the CDR3. CDR3 nucleotides: TGTGCCAGCAGCTTGGAAGCGGGTGAAAAACTGTTTTTT. This encodes CASSLEAGEKLFF.

This sequence joins TRBV19 and TRBJ1-1, with D unclear. Deletions cut 5 bases from V and 3 bases from J, with 10 bases between. CDR3 length: 13 residues. Germline CDR1 reads LNHDA; CDR2 reads SQIVND (reference sequence). The CDR3 is CASSAQRDTEAFF. The CDR3 DNA is TGTGCCAGTAGTGCACAGAGGGACACTGAAGCTTTCTTT.

This clone was picked up one time. The V gene is TRBV21-1, the J gene TRBJ1-4. TRBV21-1 is reported as a pseudogene. The CDR3 has 15 amino acids. CDR3 sequence: CASSKVLGGGEKLFF. Here the CDR3 DNA reads TGTGCCAGCAGCAAAGTATTGGGAGGGGGTGAAAAACTGTTTTTT.

The chain carries TRBV5-4 and TRBJ1-2, with 9 bases identical to TRBD1. Germline V CDR1 and CDR2: SGHNT, YYREEE (reference sequence). V lost 3 bases and J lost 6; bases outside the gene matches: 6. The CDR3 is made up of 14 amino acids. The CDR3 sequence: CASSWRQGENGYTF. The CDR3 DNA is TGTGCCAGCAGCTGGCGACAGGGGGAGAATGGCTACACCTTC.

This clone appeared a few times. One junction end disagrees with the germline gene, perhaps due to a read error. This rearrangement joins TRBV5-5 to TRBJ1-1; D is uncertain. The CDR3 length is 14 residues. CDR1 and CDR2 (germline): SGHKS, YYEKEE (reference sequence). The CDR3 bases are TGTGCCAGCAGCTTGGGACACACGAACGCTGAAGCTTTCTTT. Translated, it gives CASSLGHTNAEAFF.

The chain joins TRBV13 to TRBJ1-1; tentative D call: TRBD1 (5 bases). V was trimmed by 3 bases and J by 5 bases, leaving 10 bases between them. The CDR3 extends over 13 amino acids. Germline loops: CDR1 PRHDT, CDR2 FYEKMQ (reference sequence). Here the CDR3 reads CASSFPGSTEAFF. The CDR3 DNA reads as TGTGCCAGCAGCTTTCCAGGGTCGACTGAAGCTTTCTTT.